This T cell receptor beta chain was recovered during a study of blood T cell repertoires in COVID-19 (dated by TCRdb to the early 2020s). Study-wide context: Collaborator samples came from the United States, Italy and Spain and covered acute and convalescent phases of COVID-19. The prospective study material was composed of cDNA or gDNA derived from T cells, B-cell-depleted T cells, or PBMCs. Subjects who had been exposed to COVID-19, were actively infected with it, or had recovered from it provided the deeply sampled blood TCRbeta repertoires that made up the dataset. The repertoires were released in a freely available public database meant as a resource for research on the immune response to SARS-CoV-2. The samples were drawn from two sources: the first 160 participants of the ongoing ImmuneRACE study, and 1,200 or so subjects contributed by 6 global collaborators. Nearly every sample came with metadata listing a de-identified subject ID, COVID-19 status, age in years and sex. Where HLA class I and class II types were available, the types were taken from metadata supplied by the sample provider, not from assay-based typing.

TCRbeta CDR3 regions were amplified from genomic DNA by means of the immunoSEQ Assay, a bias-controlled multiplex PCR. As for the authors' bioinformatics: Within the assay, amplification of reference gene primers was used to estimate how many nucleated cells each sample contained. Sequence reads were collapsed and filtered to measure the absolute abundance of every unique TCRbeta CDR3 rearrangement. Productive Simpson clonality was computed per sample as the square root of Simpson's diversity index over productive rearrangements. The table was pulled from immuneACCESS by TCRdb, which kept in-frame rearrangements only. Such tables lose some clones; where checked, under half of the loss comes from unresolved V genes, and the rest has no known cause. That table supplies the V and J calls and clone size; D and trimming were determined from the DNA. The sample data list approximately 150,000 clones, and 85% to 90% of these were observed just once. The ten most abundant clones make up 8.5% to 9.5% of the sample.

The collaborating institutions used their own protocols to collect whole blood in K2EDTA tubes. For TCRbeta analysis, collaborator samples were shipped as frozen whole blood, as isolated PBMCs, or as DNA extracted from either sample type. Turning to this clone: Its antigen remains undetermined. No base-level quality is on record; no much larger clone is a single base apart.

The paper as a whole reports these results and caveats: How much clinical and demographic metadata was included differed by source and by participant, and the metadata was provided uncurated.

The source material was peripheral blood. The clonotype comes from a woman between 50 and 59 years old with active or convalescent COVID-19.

In nucleotides, the sequence is TGTGCCAGCAAATGGAGAGGCGATAGCAATCAGCCCCAGCATTTT. Its protein reads: CASKWRGDSNQPQHF. This sequence uses TRBV2 and TRBJ1-5; no D gene call is confident. As encoded in the germline V gene, CDR1 is SNHLY while CDR2 is FYNNEI. Measured from the cysteine to the phenylalanine, the CDR3 is 15 residues long. The read is trimmed to its CDR3 DNA, 45 bases read in frame from base 1. The junction carries 13 bases between V and J, which are trimmed by 7 bases and 0 bases respectively.